The clone carrying this T cell receptor (beta chain) was seen just once. Its antigen is not known. Lysates of CMV-infected fibroblasts at 9 to 10 ug/mL stimulated these cells. Sorting selected CD4+ T cells upregulating both CD40 ligand and CD69. Suppressive ART was started during chronic HIV-1 infection in these adults. The immunoSEQ assay was version 4, run in survey mode. The data were produced by immunoSEQ multiplex PCR, yet TCRdb's version contains in-frame clones alone and is incomplete. Of 15,000 to 20,000 clones in the sample, roughly 61% were seen once. Deletions cut 3 bases from V and 8 bases from J, with 11 bases between. CDR1 and CDR2 (germline): PRHDT, FYEKMQ (reference sequence). This CDR3 spans 13 amino acids. The data are from a study of persistence of HIV-infected CD4 T cells. Study results and limitations: Within sorted populations, more oligoclonal TCRs accompanied more oligoclonal proviruses.

The TCR was taken from an adult woman with HIV who was CMV-seropositive. The chain joins TRBV13 to TRBJ2-1, with no clear D. Sequencing used CD4+ T cells sorted from PBMCs after roughly 19-hour stimulation, obtained from a patient who received antiretroviral therapy. The CDR3 here is CASSLGLAHEQFF. The DNA for the CDR3 is TGTGCCAGCAGCTTGGGCTTAGCCCATGAGCAGTTCTTC.